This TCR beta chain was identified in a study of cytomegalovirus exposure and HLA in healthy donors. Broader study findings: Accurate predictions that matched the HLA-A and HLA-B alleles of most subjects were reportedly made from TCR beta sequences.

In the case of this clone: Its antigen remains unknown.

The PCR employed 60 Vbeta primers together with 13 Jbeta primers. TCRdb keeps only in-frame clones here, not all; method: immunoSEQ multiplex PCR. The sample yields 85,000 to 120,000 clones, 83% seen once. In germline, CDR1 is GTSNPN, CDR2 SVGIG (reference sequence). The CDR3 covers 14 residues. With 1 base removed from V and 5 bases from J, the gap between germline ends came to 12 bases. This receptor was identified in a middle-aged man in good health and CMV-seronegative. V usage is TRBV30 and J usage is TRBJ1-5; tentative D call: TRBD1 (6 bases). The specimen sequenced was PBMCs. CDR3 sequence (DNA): TGTGCCTGGAGTGGGGGGCAGACCGATCAGCCCCAGCATTTT. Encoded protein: CAWSGGQTDQPQHF.